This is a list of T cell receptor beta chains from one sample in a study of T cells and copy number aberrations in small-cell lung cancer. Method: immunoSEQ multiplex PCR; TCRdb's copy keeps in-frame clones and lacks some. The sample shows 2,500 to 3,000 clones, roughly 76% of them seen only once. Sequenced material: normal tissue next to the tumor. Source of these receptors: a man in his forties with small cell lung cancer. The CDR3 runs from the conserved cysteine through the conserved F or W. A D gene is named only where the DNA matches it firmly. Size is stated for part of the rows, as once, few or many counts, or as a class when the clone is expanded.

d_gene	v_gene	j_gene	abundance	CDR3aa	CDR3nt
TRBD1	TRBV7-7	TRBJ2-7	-	CASSSDRGGEQYF	TGTGCTAGCAGCTCAGACAGGGGCGGCGAGCAGTACTTC
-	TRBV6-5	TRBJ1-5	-	CASSGHRGQSQHF	TGTGCCAGCAGTGGGCATCGAGGCCAGTCCCAGCATTTT
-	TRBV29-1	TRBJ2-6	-	CSVRVDGANVLTF	TGCAGCGTAAGAGTCGATGGGGCCAACGTCCTGACTTTC
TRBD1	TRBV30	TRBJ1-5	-	CAWRRGGRDQPQHF	TGTGCCTGGAGACGAGGGGGCAGGGATCAGCCCCAGCATTTT
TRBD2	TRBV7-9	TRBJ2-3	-	CASSLTSGRIDTQYF	TGTGCCAGCAGCCTAACTAGCGGGAGGATAGATACGCAGTATTTT
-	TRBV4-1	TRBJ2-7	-	CASSQDLDSRLPYEQYF	TGCGCCAGCAGCCAAGATCTGGACTCTCGCTTGCCCTACGAGCAGTACTTC
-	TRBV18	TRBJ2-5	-	CASSLGAAKETQYF	TGTGCCAGCTCACTAGGAGCCGCAAAAGAGACCCAGTACTTC
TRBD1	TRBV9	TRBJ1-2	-	CASNVGWGQGSSGYTF	TGTGCCAGCAACGTAGGGTGGGGACAGGGGTCCTCCGGCTACACCTTC
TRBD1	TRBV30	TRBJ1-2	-	CALKTGTGGGTGYTF	TGTGCCTTGAAAACCGGGACAGGGGGCGGTACTGGCTACACCTTC
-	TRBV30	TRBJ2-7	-	CAWSLVDYEQYF	TGTGCCTGGAGTCTAGTGGACTACGAGCAGTACTTC
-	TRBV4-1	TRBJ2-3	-	CASSQDAARDTQYF	TGCGCCAGCAGCCAAGATGCCGCGCGGGATACGCAGTATTTT
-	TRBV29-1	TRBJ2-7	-	CSVESEQYF	TGCAGCGTTGAATCCGAGCAGTACTTC
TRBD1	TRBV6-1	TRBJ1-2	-	CASSLSGTERGYTF	TGTGCCAGCAGTTTGTCCGGGACAGAGCGCGGCTACACCTTC
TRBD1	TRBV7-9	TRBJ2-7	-	CASSSTGALLEQYF	TGTGCCAGCAGCTCTACAGGGGCCCTACTCGAGCAGTACTTC
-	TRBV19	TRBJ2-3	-	CASNYGPEPDTQYF	TGTGCCAGTAATTACGGGCCTGAACCAGATACGCAGTATTTT
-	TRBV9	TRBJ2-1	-	CASSVEYRASSYNEQFF	TGTGCCAGCAGCGTGGAATACAGGGCGAGCTCCTACAATGAGCAGTTCTTC
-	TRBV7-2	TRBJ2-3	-	CASSRLGGASTDTQYF	TGTGCCAGCAGCCGCTTGGGTGGGGCTAGCACAGATACGCAGTATTTT
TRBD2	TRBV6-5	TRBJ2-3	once	CASRSGGPSTDTQYF	TGTGCCAGCAGGTCGGGGGGGCCAAGCACAGATACGCAGTATTTT
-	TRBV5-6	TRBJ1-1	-	CASSVQGRAFF	TGTGCCAGCAGCGTTCAGGGGCGAGCTTTCTTT
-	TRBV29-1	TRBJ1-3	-	CSVEDYRVYPGNTIYF	TGCAGCGTTGAAGATTACAGGGTCTACCCTGGAAACACCATATATTTT
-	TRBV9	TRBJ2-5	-	CASSAGLLEETQYF	TGTGCCAGCAGCGCCGGACTTTTAGAAGAGACCCAGTACTTC
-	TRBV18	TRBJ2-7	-	CASSPGYEQYF	TGTGCCAGCTCACCAGGTTACGAGCAGTACTTC
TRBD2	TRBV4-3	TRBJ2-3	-	CASSQDRGADTQYF	TGCGCCAGCAGCCAAGACCGGGGGGCAGATACGCAGTATTTT
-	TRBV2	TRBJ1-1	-	CASSVGRVAFF	TGTGCCAGCAGTGTAGGCAGGGTCGCTTTCTTT
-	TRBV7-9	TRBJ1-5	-	CASSSGEGRQPQHF	TGTGCCAGCAGCTCGGGAGAGGGGAGACAGCCCCAGCATTTT
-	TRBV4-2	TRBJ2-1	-	CASSQDVLRSGVYNEQFF	TGTGCCAGCAGCCAAGACGTTCTGAGGTCGGGGGTGTACAATGAGCAGTTCTTC
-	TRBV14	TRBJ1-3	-	CASSQSGTGNTIYF	TGTGCCAGCAGCCAATCTGGGACTGGAAACACCATATATTTT
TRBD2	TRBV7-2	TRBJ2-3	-	CASRPGTSGRAVVTDTQYF	TGTGCCAGCAGACCCGGGACTAGCGGGAGGGCCGTGGTTACAGATACGCAGTATTTT
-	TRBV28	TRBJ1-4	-	CASSLHFTGEANEKLFF	TGTGCCAGCAGTTTACATTTCACAGGAGAGGCTAATGAAAAACTGTTTTTT
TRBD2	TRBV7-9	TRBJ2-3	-	CASSLSGRGDTQYF	TGTGCCAGCAGCTTAAGCGGGAGAGGAGATACGCAGTATTTT